The rows below give T cell receptor beta chains drawn from one sample of a study of blood T cell repertoires in COVID-19. Some clones are missing from TCRdb's copy, which holds only in-frame ones; the method was immunoSEQ multiplex PCR. The sample has 130,000 or so clones, about 80% seen once; the top ten hold 9% to 15%. What was sequenced was peripheral blood. These receptors all stem from a woman aged 60 to 75 with acute or convalescent COVID-19. Both conserved end residues are part of each CDR3. Fields, in order: D gene, J gene, clone size, V gene, CDR3 length, CDR3 DNA, CDR3 protein. A D gene is named only where the DNA matches it firmly. Clone size is stated in some rows and not others, as once, few, many or a class when expanded.

D gene: NA
J gene: TRBJ1-1
clone size: NA
V gene: TRBV6-5
CDR3 length: 11
CDR3 DNA: TGTGCCAGCGGTAGATCGTTAGAAGCTTTCTTT
CDR3 protein: CASGRSLEAFF

D gene: NA
J gene: TRBJ2-2
clone size: NA
V gene: TRBV7-3
CDR3 length: 15
CDR3 DNA: TGTGCCAGCAGCGCCGGAGGTCCGAACACCGGGGAGCTGTTTTTT
CDR3 protein: CASSAGGPNTGELFF

D gene: NA
J gene: TRBJ1-4
clone size: NA
V gene: TRBV19
CDR3 length: 15
CDR3 DNA: TGTGCCAGTAGTACTCAACATGACTACAATGAAAAACTGTTTTTT
CDR3 protein: CASSTQHDYNEKLFF

D gene: NA
J gene: TRBJ2-7
clone size: few
V gene: TRBV13
CDR3 length: 12
CDR3 DNA: TGTGCCAGCAGCTCCAACTTTTACGAGCAGTACTTC
CDR3 protein: CASSSNFYEQYF

D gene: NA
J gene: TRBJ1-1
clone size: NA
V gene: TRBV18
CDR3 length: 13
CDR3 DNA: TGTGCCAGCTCCCTAGGGAGGAACACTGAAGCTTTCTTT
CDR3 protein: CASSLGRNTEAFF

D gene: TRBD1
J gene: TRBJ1-4
clone size: once
V gene: TRBV6-5
CDR3 length: 15
CDR3 DNA: TGTGCCAGCAGTTATGGGGACAGGCAGAATGAAAAACTGTTTTTT
CDR3 protein: CASSYGDRQNEKLFF

D gene: NA
J gene: TRBJ1-2
clone size: NA
V gene: TRBV5-6
CDR3 length: 14
CDR3 DNA: TGTGCCAGCAGCTTGGGTCAGGCTAACTATGGCTACACCTTC
CDR3 protein: CASSLGQANYGYTF

D gene: TRBD1
J gene: TRBJ1-1
clone size: NA
V gene: TRBV5-1
CDR3 length: 15
CDR3 DNA: TGCGCCAGCAGCTTTAGTACAGGGGCCCCTAATGAAGCTTTCTTT
CDR3 protein: CASSFSTGAPNEAFF

D gene: NA
J gene: TRBJ1-1
clone size: NA
V gene: TRBV30
CDR3 length: 15
CDR3 DNA: TGTGCCTGGAGTGTACAGATGGGGGGAGGCACTGAAGCTTTCTTT
CDR3 protein: CAWSVQMGGGTEAFF

D gene: NA
J gene: TRBJ1-2
clone size: NA
V gene: TRBV5-1
CDR3 length: 17
CDR3 DNA: TGCGCCAGCAGCTTAATCCCCCGGGACTTCTGGGGTAAGGGCTACACCTTC
CDR3 protein: CASSLIPRDFWGKGYTF

D gene: NA
J gene: TRBJ1-6
clone size: NA
V gene: TRBV12-3/TRBV12-4
CDR3 length: 12
CDR3 DNA: TGTGCCAGCAGTTTACCAGGTTCACCCCTCCACTTT
CDR3 protein: CASSLPGSPLHF

D gene: TRBD1
J gene: TRBJ1-1
clone size: NA
V gene: TRBV6-5
CDR3 length: 14
CDR3 DNA: TGTGCCAGCACCGAGCCGGGACAGGGAGCTGAAGCTTTCTTT
CDR3 protein: CASTEPGQGAEAFF

D gene: TRBD2
J gene: TRBJ2-3
clone size: NA
V gene: TRBV30
CDR3 length: 15
CDR3 DNA: TGTGCCTGGAAGCGGGAGGGGACTAGCACAGATACGCAGTATTTT
CDR3 protein: CAWKREGTSTDTQYF

D gene: TRBD1
J gene: TRBJ1-2
clone size: NA
V gene: TRBV5-1
CDR3 length: 13
CDR3 DNA: TGCGCCAGCAGCCGAGGACAGGGGGAAGGCTACACCTTC
CDR3 protein: CASSRGQGEGYTF

D gene: TRBD1
J gene: TRBJ1-3
clone size: NA
V gene: TRBV4-1
CDR3 length: 17
CDR3 DNA: TGCGCCAGCAGCCAGCCCACGACAGGGGCAAGGGGAAACACCATATATTTT
CDR3 protein: CASSQPTTGARGNTIYF

D gene: NA
J gene: TRBJ2-3
clone size: NA
V gene: TRBV24-1
CDR3 length: 13
CDR3 DNA: TGTGCCGCGGACAGCTCTAGCACAGATACGCAGTATTTT
CDR3 protein: CAADSSSTDTQYF

D gene: NA
J gene: TRBJ1-1
clone size: few
V gene: TRBV11-2
CDR3 length: 13
CDR3 DNA: TGTGCCAGCAGCCCGACACAGTACACTGAAGCTTTCTTT
CDR3 protein: CASSPTQYTEAFF

D gene: NA
J gene: TRBJ1-2
clone size: once
V gene: TRBV24-1
CDR3 length: 11
CDR3 DNA: TGTGCCACCAGTGATTTCATGGACATTTACTTC
CDR3 protein: CATSDFMDIYF

D gene: NA
J gene: TRBJ1-5
clone size: few
V gene: TRBV19
CDR3 length: 16
CDR3 DNA: TGTGCCAGTAGTGAAAAGGGTCGCGGGTTGGGTCAGCCCCAGCATTTT
CDR3 protein: CASSEKGRGLGQPQHF

D gene: NA
J gene: TRBJ1-1
clone size: NA
V gene: TRBV6-5
CDR3 length: 14
CDR3 DNA: TGTGCCAGCAGTTATAGGGGGTCGGCGGCTGAAGCTTTCTTT
CDR3 protein: CASSYRGSAAEAFF

D gene: NA
J gene: TRBJ1-2
clone size: NA
V gene: TRBV6-5
CDR3 length: 15
CDR3 DNA: TGTGCCAGCAGTTACACCGGGACGGCGGGAGTCGGCTACACCTTC
CDR3 protein: CASSYTGTAGVGYTF

D gene: NA
J gene: TRBJ1-2
clone size: NA
V gene: TRBV30
CDR3 length: 13
CDR3 DNA: TGTGCCTGGAGTGTACCAGGGTTTGATGGCTACACCTTC
CDR3 protein: CAWSVPGFDGYTF

D gene: TRBD2
J gene: TRBJ2-3
clone size: NA
V gene: TRBV5-4
CDR3 length: 17
CDR3 DNA: TGTGCCAGCAGCTCCCCGTTACTAGCGGGGGGGCCGGATACGCAGTATTTT
CDR3 protein: CASSSPLLAGGPDTQYF

D gene: NA
J gene: TRBJ2-5
clone size: NA
V gene: TRBV12-3/TRBV12-4
CDR3 length: 13
CDR3 DNA: TGTGCCAGCGGCCCGGCACAGAAAGAGACCCAGTACTTC
CDR3 protein: CASGPAQKETQYF

D gene: NA
J gene: TRBJ1-1
clone size: NA
V gene: TRBV10-2
CDR3 length: 13
CDR3 DNA: TGCGCCAGCAGTCAGGGGATGAGCACTGAAGCTTTCTTT
CDR3 protein: CASSQGMSTEAFF

D gene: NA
J gene: TRBJ1-1
clone size: NA
V gene: TRBV12-3/TRBV12-4
CDR3 length: 13
CDR3 DNA: TGTGCCAGCAGTAGAGGGGGAAGCACTGAAGCTTTCTTT
CDR3 protein: CASSRGGSTEAFF

D gene: TRBD1
J gene: TRBJ1-2
clone size: NA
V gene: TRBV20-1
CDR3 length: 12
CDR3 DNA: TGCAGTGCTAGTATGGGACAGCTGGGCTACACCTTC
CDR3 protein: CSASMGQLGYTF

D gene: NA
J gene: TRBJ1-5
clone size: few
V gene: TRBV27
CDR3 length: 13
CDR3 DNA: TGTGCCAGCAGTACAGAGGGGGATCAGCCCCAGCATTTT
CDR3 protein: CASSTEGDQPQHF

D gene: NA
J gene: TRBJ1-1
clone size: NA
V gene: TRBV27
CDR3 length: 15
CDR3 DNA: TGTGCCAGCAGTTTCGCGTCCGGGTTGAACACTGAAGCTTTCTTT
CDR3 protein: CASSFASGLNTEAFF

D gene: NA
J gene: TRBJ2-3
clone size: NA
V gene: TRBV9
CDR3 length: 14
CDR3 DNA: TGTGCCAGCAGCCGATTATCAGGGATGGATACGCAGTATTTT
CDR3 protein: CASSRLSGMDTQYF

D gene: NA
J gene: TRBJ1-1
clone size: NA
V gene: TRBV5-1
CDR3 length: 14
CDR3 DNA: TGCGCCAGCAGCTTGGGGCAGGGCTTCAATGAAGCTTTCTTT
CDR3 protein: CASSLGQGFNEAFF

D gene: NA
J gene: TRBJ2-3
clone size: NA
V gene: TRBV30
CDR3 length: 13
CDR3 DNA: TGTGCCTGGACGAGGCTAGCCGGAGATACGCAGTATTTT
CDR3 protein: CAWTRLAGDTQYF

D gene: NA
J gene: TRBJ1-3
clone size: NA
V gene: TRBV3-1/TRBV3-2
CDR3 length: 16
CDR3 DNA: TGTGCCAGCAGCCAAACGACAGCTAACTCTGGAAACACCATATATTTT
CDR3 protein: CASSQTTANSGNTIYF

D gene: TRBD1
J gene: TRBJ1-5
clone size: NA
V gene: TRBV2
CDR3 length: 14
CDR3 DNA: TGTGCCAGCACTGAGGGGACAGGGGGTCAGCCCCAGCATTTT
CDR3 protein: CASTEGTGGQPQHF

D gene: TRBD1
J gene: TRBJ1-5
clone size: NA
V gene: TRBV19
CDR3 length: 15
CDR3 DNA: TGTGCCAGTAGTATAACAGGGGGGTCGCAGCAGCCCCAGCATTTT
CDR3 protein: CASSITGGSQQPQHF

D gene: NA
J gene: TRBJ1-3
clone size: once
V gene: TRBV7-9
CDR3 length: 14
CDR3 DNA: TGTGCCAGCAGCTTAAGCACCTCTGGAAACACCATATATTTT
CDR3 protein: CASSLSTSGNTIYF

D gene: TRBD1
J gene: TRBJ1-1
clone size: NA
V gene: TRBV7-8
CDR3 length: 16
CDR3 DNA: TGTGCCAGCAGCTTACCCCAGGGCAGGGGGACCGAGGTAGCTTTCTTT
CDR3 protein: CASSLPQGRGTEVAFF

D gene: TRBD1
J gene: TRBJ1-2
clone size: NA
V gene: TRBV2
CDR3 length: 12
CDR3 DNA: TGTGCCAGTGAGGGGGCTCTTTATGGCTACACCTTC
CDR3 protein: CASEGALYGYTF